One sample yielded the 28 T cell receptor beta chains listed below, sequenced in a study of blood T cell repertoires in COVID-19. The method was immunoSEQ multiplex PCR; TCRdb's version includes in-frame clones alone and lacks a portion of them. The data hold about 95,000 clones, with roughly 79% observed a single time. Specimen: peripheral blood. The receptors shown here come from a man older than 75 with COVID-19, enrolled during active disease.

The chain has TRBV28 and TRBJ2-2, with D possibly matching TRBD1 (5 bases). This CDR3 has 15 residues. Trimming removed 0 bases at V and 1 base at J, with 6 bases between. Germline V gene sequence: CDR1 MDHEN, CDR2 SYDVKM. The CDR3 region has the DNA TGTGCCAGCAGTTTATGGGACAAGAACACCGGGGAGCTGTTTTTT. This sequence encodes CASSLWDKNTGELFF.

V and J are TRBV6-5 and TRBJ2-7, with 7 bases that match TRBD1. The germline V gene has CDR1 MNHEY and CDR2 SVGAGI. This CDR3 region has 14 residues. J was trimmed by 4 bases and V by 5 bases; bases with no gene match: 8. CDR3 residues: CASSTGTEVYEQYF. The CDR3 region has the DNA TGTGCCAGCAGTACCGGGACAGAGGTATACGAGCAGTACTTC.

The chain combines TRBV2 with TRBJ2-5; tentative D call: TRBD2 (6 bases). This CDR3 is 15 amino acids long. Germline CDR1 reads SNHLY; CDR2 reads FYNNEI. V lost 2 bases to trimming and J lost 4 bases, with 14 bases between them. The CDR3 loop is CASSETSSGGETQYF. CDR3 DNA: TGTGCCAGCAGTGAAACTAGCTCAGGTGGAGAGACCCAGTACTTC.

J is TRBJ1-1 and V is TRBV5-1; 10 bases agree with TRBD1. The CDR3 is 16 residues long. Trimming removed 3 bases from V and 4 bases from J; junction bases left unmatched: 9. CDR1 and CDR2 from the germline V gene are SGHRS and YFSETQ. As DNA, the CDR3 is TGCGCCAGCAGCTCCGGACAGGGGGACGGTATCACTGAAGCTTTCTTT. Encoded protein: CASSSGQGDGITEAFF.

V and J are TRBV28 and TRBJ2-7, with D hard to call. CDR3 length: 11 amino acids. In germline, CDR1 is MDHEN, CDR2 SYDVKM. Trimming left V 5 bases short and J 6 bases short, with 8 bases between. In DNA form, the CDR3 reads TGTGCCAGCAGTACACAGACCGAGCAGTACTTC. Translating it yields CASSTQTEQYF.

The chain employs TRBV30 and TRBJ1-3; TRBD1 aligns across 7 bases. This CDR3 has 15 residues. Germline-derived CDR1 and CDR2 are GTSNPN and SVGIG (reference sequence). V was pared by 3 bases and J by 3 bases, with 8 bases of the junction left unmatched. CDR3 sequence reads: CAWRPIRGLGNTIYF. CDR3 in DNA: TGTGCCTGGAGGCCCATTAGGGGGCTTGGAAACACCATATATTTT. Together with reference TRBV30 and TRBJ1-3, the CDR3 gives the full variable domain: SQTIHQWPATLVQPVGSPLSLECTVEGTSNPNLYWYRQAAGRGLQLLFYSVGIGQISSEVPQNLSASRPQDRQFILSSKKLLLSDSGFYLCAWRPIRGLGNTIYFGEGSWLTVV.

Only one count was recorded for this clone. In DNA form, the CDR3 reads TGTGCCAGCAGCTCCAGACAGGGTGGGAATGAGCAGTTCTTC. Amino acid sequence: CASSSRQGGNEQFF. The rearrangement uses TRBV7-3 and TRBJ2-1; the match to TRBD1 covers 7 bases. The CDR3 is 14 amino acids. The V and J ends lost 4 bases and 7 bases, in that order; junction bases with no gene match: 7. CDR1 and CDR2 from the germline V gene are SGHTA and FQGTGA.

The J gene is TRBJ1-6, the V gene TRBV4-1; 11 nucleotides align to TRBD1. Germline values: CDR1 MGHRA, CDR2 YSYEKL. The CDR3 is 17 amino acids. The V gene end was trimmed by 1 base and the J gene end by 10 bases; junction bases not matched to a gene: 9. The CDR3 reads CASSQVPGTGGGSPLHF. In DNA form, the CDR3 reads TGCGCCAGCAGCCAAGTACCCGGGACAGGGGGTGGGTCACCCCTCCACTTT.

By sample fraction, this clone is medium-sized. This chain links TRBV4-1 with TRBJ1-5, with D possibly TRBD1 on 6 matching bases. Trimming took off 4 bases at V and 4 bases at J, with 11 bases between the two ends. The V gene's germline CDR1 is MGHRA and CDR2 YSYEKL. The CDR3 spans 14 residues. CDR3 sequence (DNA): TGCGCCAGCAGCCGCGGACAGCGTAATCAGCCCCAGCATTTT. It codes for CASSRGQRNQPQHF.

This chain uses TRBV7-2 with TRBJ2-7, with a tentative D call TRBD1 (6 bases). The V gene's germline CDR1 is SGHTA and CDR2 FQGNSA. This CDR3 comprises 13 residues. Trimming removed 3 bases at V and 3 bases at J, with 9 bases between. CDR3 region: CASSFQGIYEQYF. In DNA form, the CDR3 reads TGTGCCAGCAGCTTTCAGGGGATCTACGAGCAGTACTTC.

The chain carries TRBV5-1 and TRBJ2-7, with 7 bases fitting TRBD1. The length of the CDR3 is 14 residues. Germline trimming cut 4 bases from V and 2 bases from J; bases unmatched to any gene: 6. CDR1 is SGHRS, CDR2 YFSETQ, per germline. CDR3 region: CASSRGTVTYEQYF. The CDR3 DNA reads TGCGCCAGCAGCCGTGGGACAGTGACCTACGAGCAGTACTTC.

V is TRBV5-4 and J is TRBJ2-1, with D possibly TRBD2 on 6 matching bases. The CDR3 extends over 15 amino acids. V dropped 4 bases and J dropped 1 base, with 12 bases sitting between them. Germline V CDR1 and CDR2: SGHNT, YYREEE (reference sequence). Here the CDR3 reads CASSIRDWSYNEQFF. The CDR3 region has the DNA TGTGCCAGCAGCATCCGGGACTGGTCCTACAATGAGCAGTTCTTC.

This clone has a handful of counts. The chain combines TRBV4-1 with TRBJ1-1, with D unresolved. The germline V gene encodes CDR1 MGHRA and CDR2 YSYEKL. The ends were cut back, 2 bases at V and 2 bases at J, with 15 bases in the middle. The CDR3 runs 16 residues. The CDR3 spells CASSQPKTPINTEAFF. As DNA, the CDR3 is TGCGCCAGCAGCCAACCTAAGACTCCGATCAACACTGAAGCTTTCTTT.

The CDR3 here is CASSEGAYSNQPQHF. CDR3 DNA: TGTGCCAGCAGTGAAGGGGCCTATAGCAATCAGCCCCAGCATTTT. The rearrangement uses TRBV6-1 and TRBJ1-5, with D hard to call. The CDR3 sequence is 15 residues long. Germline V gene lookup returns CDR1 MNHNS and CDR2 SASEGT. With 1 base removed from V and 0 bases from J, the gap between germline ends came to 7 bases.

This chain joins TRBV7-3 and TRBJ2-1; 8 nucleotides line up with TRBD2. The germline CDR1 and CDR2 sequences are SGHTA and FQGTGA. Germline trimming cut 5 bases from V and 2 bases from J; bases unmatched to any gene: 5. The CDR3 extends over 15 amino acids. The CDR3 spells CASSPTSGAYNEQFF. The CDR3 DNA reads TGTGCCAGCAGCCCAACTAGCGGAGCCTACAATGAGCAGTTCTTC.

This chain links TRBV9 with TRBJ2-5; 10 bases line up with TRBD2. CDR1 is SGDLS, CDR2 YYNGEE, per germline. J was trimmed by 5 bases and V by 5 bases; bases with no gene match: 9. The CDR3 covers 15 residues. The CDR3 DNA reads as TGTGCCAGCAGTGGGAGCGGGAGGGCCTGGGAGACCCAGTACTTC. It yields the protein CASSGSGRAWETQYF.

Here the CDR3 reads CASSRTGEQNIQYF. The CDR3 region has the DNA TGCGCCAGCAGCCGGACAGGGGAACAAAACATTCAGTACTTC. The chain links TRBV5-1 to TRBJ2-4, with TRBD1 matching 9 bases. The V gene end was trimmed by 4 bases and the J gene end by 5 bases; junction bases not matched to a gene: 4. The germline gives CDR1 SGHRS, CDR2 YFSETQ. This CDR3 is built from 14 residues.

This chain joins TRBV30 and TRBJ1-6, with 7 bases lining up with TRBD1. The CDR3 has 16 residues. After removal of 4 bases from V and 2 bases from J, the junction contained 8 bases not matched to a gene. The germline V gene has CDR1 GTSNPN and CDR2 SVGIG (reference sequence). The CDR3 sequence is CAWTATGTPYNSPLHF. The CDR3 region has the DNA TGTGCCTGGACAGCGACAGGGACCCCCTATAATTCACCCCTCCACTTT.

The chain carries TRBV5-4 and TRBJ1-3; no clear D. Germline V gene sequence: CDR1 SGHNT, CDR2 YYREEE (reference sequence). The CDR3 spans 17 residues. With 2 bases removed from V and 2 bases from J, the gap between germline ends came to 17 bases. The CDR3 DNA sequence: TGTGCCAGCAGCTTAGGGCCCGGGGATAGAGCTGGAAACACCATATATTTT. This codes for CASSLGPGDRAGNTIYF.

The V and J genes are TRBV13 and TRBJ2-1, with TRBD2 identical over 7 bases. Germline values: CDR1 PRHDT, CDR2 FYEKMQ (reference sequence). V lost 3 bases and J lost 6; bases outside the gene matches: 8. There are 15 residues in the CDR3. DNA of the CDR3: TGTGCCAGCAGCTTCGTCGGGAGGTCCGGCAATGAGCAGTTCTTC. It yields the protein CASSFVGRSGNEQFF.

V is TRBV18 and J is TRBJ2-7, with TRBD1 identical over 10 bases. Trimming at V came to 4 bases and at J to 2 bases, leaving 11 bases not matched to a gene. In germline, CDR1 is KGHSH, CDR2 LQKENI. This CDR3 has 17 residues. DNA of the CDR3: TGTGCCAGCTCACATTCACTCCAGGACAGGGGGACCTACGAGCAGTACTTC. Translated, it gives CASSHSLQDRGTYEQYF.

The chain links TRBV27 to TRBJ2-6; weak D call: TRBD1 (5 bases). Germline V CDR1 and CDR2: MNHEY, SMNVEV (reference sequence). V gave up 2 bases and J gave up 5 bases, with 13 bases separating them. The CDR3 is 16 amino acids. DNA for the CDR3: TGTGCCAGCAGTTTAAATTCAGGGTCTAGGGCCAACGTCCTGACTTTC. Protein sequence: CASSLNSGSRANVLTF.

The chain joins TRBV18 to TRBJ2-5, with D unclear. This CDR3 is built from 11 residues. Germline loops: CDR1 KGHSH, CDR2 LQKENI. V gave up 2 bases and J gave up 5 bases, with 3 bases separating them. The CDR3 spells CASSPAETQYF. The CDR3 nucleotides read TGTGCCAGCTCACCAGCGGAGACCCAGTACTTC.

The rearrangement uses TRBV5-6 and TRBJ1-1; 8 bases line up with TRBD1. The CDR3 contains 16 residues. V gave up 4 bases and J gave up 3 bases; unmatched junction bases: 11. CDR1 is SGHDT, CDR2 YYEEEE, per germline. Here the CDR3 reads CASSPGTGGMDTEAFF. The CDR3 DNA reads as TGTGCCAGCAGCCCCGGGACAGGCGGTATGGACACTGAAGCTTTCTTT.

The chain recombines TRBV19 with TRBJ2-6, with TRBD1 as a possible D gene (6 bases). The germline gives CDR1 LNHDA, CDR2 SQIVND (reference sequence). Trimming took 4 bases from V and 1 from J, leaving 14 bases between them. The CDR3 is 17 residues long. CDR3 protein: CASSRGLQGSGANVLTF. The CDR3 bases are TGTGCCAGTAGTAGGGGTTTACAGGGTTCTGGGGCCAACGTCCTGACTTTC.

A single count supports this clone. The CDR3 here is CSVVSGSTNTGELFF. CDR3 sequence (DNA): TGCAGCGTTGTTAGCGGGAGTACGAACACCGGGGAGCTGTTTTTT. The genes are TRBV29-1 and TRBJ2-2; 9 positions match TRBD2. Per germline, CDR1 SQVTM and CDR2 ANQGSEA. V lost 4 bases and J lost 0; bases outside the gene matches: 3. This CDR3 spans 15 amino acids.

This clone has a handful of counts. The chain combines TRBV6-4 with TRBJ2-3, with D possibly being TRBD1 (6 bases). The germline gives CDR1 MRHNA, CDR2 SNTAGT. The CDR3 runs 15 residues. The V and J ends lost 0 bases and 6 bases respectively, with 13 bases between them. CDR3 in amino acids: CASSDSGAPTDTQYF. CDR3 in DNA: TGTGCCAGCAGTGACTCGGGGGCTCCCACGGATACGCAGTATTTT.

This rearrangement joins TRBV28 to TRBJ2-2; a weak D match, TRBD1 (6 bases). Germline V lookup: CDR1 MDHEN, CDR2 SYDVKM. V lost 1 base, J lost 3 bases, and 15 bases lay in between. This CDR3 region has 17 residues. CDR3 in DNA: TGTGCCAGCAGTTTATACTCAGGGGTTAGTCACACCGGGGAGCTGTTTTTT. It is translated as CASSLYSGVSHTGELFF.